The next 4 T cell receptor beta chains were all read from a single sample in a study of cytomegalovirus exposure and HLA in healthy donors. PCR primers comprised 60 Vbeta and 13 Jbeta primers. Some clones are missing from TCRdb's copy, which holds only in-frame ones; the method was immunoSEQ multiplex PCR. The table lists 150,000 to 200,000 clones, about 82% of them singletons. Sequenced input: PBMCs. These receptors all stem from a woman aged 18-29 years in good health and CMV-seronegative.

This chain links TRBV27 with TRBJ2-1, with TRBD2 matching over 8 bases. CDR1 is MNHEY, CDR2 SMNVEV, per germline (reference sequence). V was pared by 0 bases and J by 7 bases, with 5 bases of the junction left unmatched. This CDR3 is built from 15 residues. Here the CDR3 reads CASSLSAGGRNEQFF. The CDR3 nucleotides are TGTGCCAGCAGTTTATCGGCGGGAGGAAGAAATGAGCAGTTCTTC.

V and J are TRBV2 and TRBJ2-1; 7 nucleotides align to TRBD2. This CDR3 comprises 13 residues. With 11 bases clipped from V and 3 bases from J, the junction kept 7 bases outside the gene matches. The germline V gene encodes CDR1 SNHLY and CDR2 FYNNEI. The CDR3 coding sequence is TGTGCCGGGACCACGGGGGGCTACAATGAGCAGTTCTTC. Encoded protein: CAGTTGGYNEQFF.

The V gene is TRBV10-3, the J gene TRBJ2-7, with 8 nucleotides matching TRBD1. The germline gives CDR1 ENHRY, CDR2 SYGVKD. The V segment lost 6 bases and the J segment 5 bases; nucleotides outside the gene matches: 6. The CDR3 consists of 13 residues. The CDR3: CAIRQDRVHEQYF. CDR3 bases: TGTGCCATCAGACAGGACAGGGTCCACGAGCAGTACTTC.

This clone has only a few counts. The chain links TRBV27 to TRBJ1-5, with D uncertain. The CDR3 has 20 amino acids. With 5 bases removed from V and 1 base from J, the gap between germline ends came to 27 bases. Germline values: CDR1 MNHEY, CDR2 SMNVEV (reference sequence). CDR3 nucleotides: TGTGCCAGCAGTCGGCTCTTGGAGGGCGCCGGTTATGGGAGCAATCAGCCCCAGCATTTT. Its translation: CASSRLLEGAGYGSNQPQHF.